This entry lists 17 T cell receptor beta chains sequenced from one sample in a study of beta chain features in type 1 diabetes. Every isolated RNA sample was fully reverse transcribed, so sequencing captured expressed TCRB transcripts. Libraries were prepared by immunoSEQ multiplex PCR; TCRdb keeps only in-frame clonotypes and omits some of them. The sample holds about 230,000 clones; 9.6% are singletons and the top ten take about 0.037%. The source material was naive CD4+ T cells from blood. Receptors originate from a woman aged 18 to 35 in good health.

For the CDR3, the DNA is TGTGCCAGCAGCTTAAATAAGAACACTGAAGCTTTCTTT. The encoded protein is CASSLNKNTEAFF. The J gene is TRBJ1-1, the V gene TRBV7-8; no clear D gene. Trimming took off 2 bases at V and 1 base at J, with 5 bases between the two ends. Looked up from germline, CDR1 is SGHVS and CDR2 is FQNEAQ. The CDR3 has 13 residues.

For the CDR3, the DNA is TGCGCCAGCAGCTCACTCGGGACAGGGAACACCGGGGAGCTGTTTTTT. Protein sequence: CASSSLGTGNTGELFF. The chain carries TRBV5-1 and TRBJ2-2; 8 bases are a match to TRBD1. V lost 3 bases and J lost 1; bases outside the gene matches: 5. From germline, CDR1 is SGHRS and CDR2 YFSETQ. This CDR3 spans 16 amino acids.

The chain couples TRBV29-1 to TRBJ2-3, with 11 bases that match TRBD2. CDR3 length: 12 residues. Per the germline V gene, CDR1 is SQVTM and CDR2 is ANQGSEA. Unmatched junction bases numbered 2, after V lost 8 bases and J lost 4 bases. CDR3 residues: CSSGLAADTQYF. CDR3 nucleotide sequence: TGCAGCTCGGGACTAGCGGCAGATACGCAGTATTTT.

This clone showed up just a few times. The V gene is TRBV11-2, the J gene TRBJ2-1; possibly TRBD2 for D (5 bases). This CDR3 contains 17 residues. Looked up from germline, CDR1 is SGHAT and CDR2 is FQNNGV. V dropped 6 bases and J dropped 1 base, with 19 bases sitting between them. The CDR3 loop is CASRHLRGSMSYNEQFF. For the CDR3, the DNA is TGTGCCAGCAGGCACCTTCGGGGTTCAATGTCCTACAATGAGCAGTTCTTC.

Comments on this clone: One junction end disagrees with the germline gene, perhaps due to a read error. The CDR3 DNA reads as TGTGCTAGCAGCTTAGCGCAGGGTACCGGGGAGCTGTTTTTT. As protein: CASSLAQGTGELFF. The rearrangement uses TRBV7-7 and TRBJ2-2; D tentatively fits TRBD1 or TRBD2 (5 bases each). This CDR3 contains 14 residues. Germline V lookup: CDR1 SSHAT, CDR2 FNYEAQ (reference sequence).

The chain is built from TRBV5-6 and TRBJ2-4; 11 bases agree with TRBD1. The ends lost 4 bases at V and 5 bases at J; junction bases unmatched: 8. CDR3 length: 16 residues. Germline values: CDR1 SGHDT, CDR2 YYEEEE. The CDR3 region has the DNA TGTGCCAGCAGCGCACACGGGACAGGGGGTGAAAACATTCAGTACTTC. Translation gives CASSAHGTGGENIQYF.

This sequence joins TRBV11-2 and TRBJ2-1; TRBD2 might be the D (6 bases). The ends were cut back, 5 bases at V and 7 bases at J, with 30 bases in the middle. The CDR3 spans 19 residues. The germline gives CDR1 SGHAT, CDR2 FQNNGV. CDR3 protein: CASSQRGAGLGNGSNEQFF. The CDR3 DNA sequence: TGTGCCAGCAGCCAACGAGGGGCGGGGTTAGGGAATGGTTCTAATGAGCAGTTCTTC.

Only a few counts were recorded for this clone. The chain is built from TRBV15 and TRBJ2-7; TRBD2 matches 10 bases. This CDR3 has 15 residues. Per the germline V gene, CDR1 is LNHNV and CDR2 is YYDKDF (reference sequence). With V trimmed by 1 base and J by 3 bases, 3 bases remained unmatched. The CDR3 bases are TGTGCCACCAGCAGAGGGACTAGCGGAGACTACGAGCAGTACTTC. It specifies CATSRGTSGDYEQYF. The full variable domain, in which reference TRBV15 and TRBJ2-7 provide the parts outside the CDR3, is DAMVIQNPRYQVTQFGKPVTLSCSQTLNHNVMYWYQQKSSQAPKLLFHYYDKDFNNEADTPDNFQSRRPNTSFCFLDIRSPGLGDTAMYLCATSRGTSGDYEQYFGPGTRLTVT.

The chain recombines TRBV7-2 with TRBJ1-2, with 12 positions matching TRBD1. In germline, CDR1 is SGHTA, CDR2 FQGNSA. The trim removed 3 bases at V and 2 bases at J, leaving 7 bases unmatched. The CDR3 is made up of 17 amino acids. CDR3: CASSFPGQGARNYGYTF. For the CDR3, the DNA is TGTGCCAGCAGCTTCCCGGGACAGGGGGCGAGGAACTATGGCTACACCTTC.

The V call is TRBV11-2, the J call TRBJ2-3, with 7 bases lining up with TRBD2. The V and J ends lost 1 base and 1 base, in that order; junction bases with no gene match: 8. The CDR3 has 17 amino acids. Germline V gene sequence: CDR1 SGHAT, CDR2 FQNNGV. This chain's CDR3 is CASSLGLQRGGTDTQYF. CDR3 nucleotides: TGTGCCAGCAGCTTAGGCTTACAGCGGGGTGGCACAGATACGCAGTATTTT.

This clone was observed at least ten times. V and J are TRBV7-9 and TRBJ2-1, with TRBD2 identical over 8 bases. Germline V gene data show CDR1 as SEHNR and CDR2 as FQNEAQ (reference sequence). There are 17 residues in the CDR3. Unmatched junction bases numbered 11, after V lost 5 bases and J lost 2 bases. The CDR3 DNA sequence: TGTGCCAGCAGCGCTGGGAGGAGCGGGAGTACCTACAATGAGCAGTTCTTC. This translates into CASSAGRSGSTYNEQFF.

This clone was found a few times. This chain uses TRBV5-1 with TRBJ2-2, with 7 bases aligning to TRBD1. V gave up 0 bases and J gave up 6 bases; unmatched junction bases: 2. The CDR3 is 14 residues long. CDR1 is SGHRS and CDR2 is YFSETQ in the germline V gene. The CDR3 here is CASSLVTGAGELFF. Here the CDR3 DNA reads TGCGCCAGCAGCTTGGTTACAGGGGCCGGGGAGCTGTTTTTT.

The chain recombines TRBV9 with TRBJ2-6; D not resolved. Germline V gene sequence: CDR1 SGDLS, CDR2 YYNGEE. The CDR3 extends over 14 amino acids. V lost 4 bases to trimming and J lost 1 base, with 6 bases between them. Here the CDR3 DNA reads TGTGCCAGCAGCCCAGGATCTGGGGCCAACGTCCTGACTTTC. The encoded protein is CASSPGSGANVLTF.

This clone has a handful of counts. This chain connects TRBV5-1 to TRBJ2-5; 9 bases line up with TRBD2. Germline V gene data show CDR1 as SGHRS and CDR2 as YFSETQ. The CDR3 loop spans 15 amino acids. The junction had 6 bases not matched to a gene; V was cut back by 4 bases and J by 2 bases. CDR3: CASSTRGGYQETQYF. The CDR3 region has the DNA TGCGCCAGCAGCACGCGGGGGGGGTATCAAGAGACCCAGTACTTC.

This clone occurred many times. V is TRBV13 and J is TRBJ2-3; D might be TRBD2 (6 bases). Germline loops: CDR1 PRHDT, CDR2 FYEKMQ (reference sequence). This CDR3 comprises 16 residues. V lost 0 bases and J lost 1, with 11 bases in between. CDR3 sequence (DNA): TGTGCCAGCAGCTTAGGGTGGACGGGGGGCACAGATACGCAGTATTTT. It codes for CASSLGWTGGTDTQYF.

This clone has more than one count but fewer than ten. This chain links TRBV30 with TRBJ1-1; D perhaps matches TRBD1 (5 bases). There are 14 residues in the CDR3. CDR1 and CDR2 from the germline V gene are GTSNPN and SVGIG (reference sequence). Between the trimmed V and J ends, which lost 2 bases and 7 bases, there was a span of 17 bases. The CDR3 region is CAWSTEYRDYEAFF. Here the CDR3 DNA reads TGTGCCTGGAGTACCGAATACCGGGACTATGAAGCTTTCTTT.

The rearrangement uses TRBV30 and TRBJ1-2; D perhaps matches TRBD1 (5 bases). Trimming removed 1 base at V and 1 base at J, with 13 bases between. Per the germline V gene, CDR1 is GTSNPN and CDR2 is SVGIG (reference sequence). This CDR3 region has 15 residues. The CDR3 DNA reads TGTGCCTGGAGTGCTGGACAAGTGAATAACTATGGCTACACCTTC. Encoded protein: CAWSAGQVNNYGYTF.